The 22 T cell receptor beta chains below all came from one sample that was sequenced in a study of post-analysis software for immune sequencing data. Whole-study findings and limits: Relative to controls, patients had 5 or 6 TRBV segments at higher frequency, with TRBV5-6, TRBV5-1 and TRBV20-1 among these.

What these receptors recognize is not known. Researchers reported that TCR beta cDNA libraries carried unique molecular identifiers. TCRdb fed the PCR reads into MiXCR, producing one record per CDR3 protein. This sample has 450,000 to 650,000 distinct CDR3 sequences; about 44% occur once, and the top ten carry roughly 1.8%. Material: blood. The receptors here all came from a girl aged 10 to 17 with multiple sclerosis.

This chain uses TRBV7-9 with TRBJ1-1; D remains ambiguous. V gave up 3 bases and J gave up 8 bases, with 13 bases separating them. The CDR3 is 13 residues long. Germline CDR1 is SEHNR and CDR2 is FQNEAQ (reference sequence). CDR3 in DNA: TGTGCCAGCAGCTTCAGGACCGCGGAGGAAGCTTTCTTT. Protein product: CASSFRTAEEAFF.

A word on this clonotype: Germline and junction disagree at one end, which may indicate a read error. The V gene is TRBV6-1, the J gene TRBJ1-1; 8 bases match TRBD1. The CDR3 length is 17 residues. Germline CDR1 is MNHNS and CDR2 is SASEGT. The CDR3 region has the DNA TGTGCCAGCAGTAAAGCCCGGACGGCGGACAGGGACACTGAAGCTTTCTTT. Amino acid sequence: CASSKARTADRDTEAFF.

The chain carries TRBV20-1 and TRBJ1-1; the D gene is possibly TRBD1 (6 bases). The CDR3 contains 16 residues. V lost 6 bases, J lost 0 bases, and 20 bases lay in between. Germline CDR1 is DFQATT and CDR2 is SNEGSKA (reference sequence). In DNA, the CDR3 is TGCAGTGCCACCAGGGGTGGGGGGGCTATGAACACTGAAGCTTTCTTT. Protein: CSATRGGGAMNTEAFF.

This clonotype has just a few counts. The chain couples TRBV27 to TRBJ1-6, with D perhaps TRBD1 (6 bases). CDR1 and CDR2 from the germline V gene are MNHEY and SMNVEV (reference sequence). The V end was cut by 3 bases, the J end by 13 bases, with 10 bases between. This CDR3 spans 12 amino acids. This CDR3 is CASSFPGGPLHF. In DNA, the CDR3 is TGTGCCAGCAGTTTTCCGGGGGGCCCCCTCCACTTT.

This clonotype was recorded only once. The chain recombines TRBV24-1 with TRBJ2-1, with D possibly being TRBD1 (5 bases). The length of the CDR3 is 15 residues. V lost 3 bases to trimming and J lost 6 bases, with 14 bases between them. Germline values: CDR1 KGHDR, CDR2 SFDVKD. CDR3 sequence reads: CATSDAQGMSNEQFF. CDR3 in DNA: TGTGCCACCAGTGATGCGCAGGGAATGTCCAATGAGCAGTTCTTC.

Here the CDR3 reads CASAVAGGPVREQFF. The CDR3 nucleotides read TGTGCCAGCGCGGTAGCGGGGGGGCCTGTTCGTGAGCAGTTCTTC. The chain recombines TRBV12-3 or TRBV12-4 with TRBJ2-1; TRBD2 aligns across 11 bases. The trim removed 8 bases at V and 9 bases at J, leaving 12 bases unmatched. This CDR3 spans 15 amino acids.

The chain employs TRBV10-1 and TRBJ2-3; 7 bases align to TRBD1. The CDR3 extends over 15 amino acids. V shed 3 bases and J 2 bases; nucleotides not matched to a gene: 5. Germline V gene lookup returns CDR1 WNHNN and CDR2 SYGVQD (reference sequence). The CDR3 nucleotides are TGCGCCAGCAGTGACGGGCAGGGGGTCACAGATACGCAGTATTTT. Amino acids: CASSDGQGVTDTQYF.

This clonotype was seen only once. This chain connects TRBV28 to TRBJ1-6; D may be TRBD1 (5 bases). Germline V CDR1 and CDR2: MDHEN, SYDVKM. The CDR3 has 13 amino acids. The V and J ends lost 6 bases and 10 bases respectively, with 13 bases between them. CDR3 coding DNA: TGTGCCAGCAGACAGGTGCTTAACTCACCCCTCCACTTT. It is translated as CASRQVLNSPLHF.

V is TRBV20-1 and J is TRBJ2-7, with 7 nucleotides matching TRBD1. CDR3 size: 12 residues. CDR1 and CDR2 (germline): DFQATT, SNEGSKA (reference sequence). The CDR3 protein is CSAGTVSYEQYF. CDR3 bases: TGCAGCGCCGGGACAGTCTCCTACGAGCAGTACTTC.

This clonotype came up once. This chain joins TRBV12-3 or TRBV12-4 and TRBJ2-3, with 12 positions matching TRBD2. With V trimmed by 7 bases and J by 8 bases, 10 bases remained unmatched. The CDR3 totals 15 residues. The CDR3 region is CASTLRLAGAGTQYF. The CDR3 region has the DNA TGTGCCAGCACTCTGAGACTAGCGGGAGCCGGTACGCAGTATTTT.

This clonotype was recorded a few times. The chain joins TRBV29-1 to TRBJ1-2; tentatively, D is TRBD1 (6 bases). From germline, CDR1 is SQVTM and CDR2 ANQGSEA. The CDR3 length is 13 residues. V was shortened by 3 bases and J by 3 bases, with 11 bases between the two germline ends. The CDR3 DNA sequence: TGCAGCGTTGAGATGACAGGTTACTATGGCTACACCTTC. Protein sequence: CSVEMTGYYGYTF.

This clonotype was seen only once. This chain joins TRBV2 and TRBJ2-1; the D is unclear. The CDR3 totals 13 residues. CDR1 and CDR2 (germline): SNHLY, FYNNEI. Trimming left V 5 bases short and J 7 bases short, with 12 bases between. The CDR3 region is CASSLWGTNEQFF. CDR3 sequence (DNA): TGTGCCAGCAGTCTATGGGGAACAAATGAGCAGTTCTTC.

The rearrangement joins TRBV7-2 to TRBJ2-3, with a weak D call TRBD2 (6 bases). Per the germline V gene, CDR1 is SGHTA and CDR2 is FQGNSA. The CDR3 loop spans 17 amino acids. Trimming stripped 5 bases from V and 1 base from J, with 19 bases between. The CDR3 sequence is CASSANLGSLRTDTQYF. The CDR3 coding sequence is TGTGCCAGCAGCGCGAACCTCGGGAGCTTGCGCACAGATACGCAGTATTTT.

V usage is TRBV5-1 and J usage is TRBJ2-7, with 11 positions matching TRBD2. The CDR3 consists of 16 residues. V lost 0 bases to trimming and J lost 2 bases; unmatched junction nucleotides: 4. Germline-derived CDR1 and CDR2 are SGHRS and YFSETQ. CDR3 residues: CASSLETSGIAYEQYF. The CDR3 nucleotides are TGCGCCAGCAGCTTGGAGACTAGCGGGATTGCCTACGAGCAGTACTTC.

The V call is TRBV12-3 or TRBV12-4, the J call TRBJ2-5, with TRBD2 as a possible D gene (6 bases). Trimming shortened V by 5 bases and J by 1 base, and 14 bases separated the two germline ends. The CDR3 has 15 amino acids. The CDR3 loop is CASSRSGVTQETQYF. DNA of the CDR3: TGTGCCAGCAGTCGTAGCGGTGTTACCCAAGAGACCCAGTACTTC.

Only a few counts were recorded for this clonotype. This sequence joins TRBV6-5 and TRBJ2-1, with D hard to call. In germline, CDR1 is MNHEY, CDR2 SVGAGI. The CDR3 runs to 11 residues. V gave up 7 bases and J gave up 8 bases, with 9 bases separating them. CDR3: CASTLLDEQFF. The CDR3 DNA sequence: TGTGCCAGCACCCTTCTGGATGAGCAGTTCTTC.

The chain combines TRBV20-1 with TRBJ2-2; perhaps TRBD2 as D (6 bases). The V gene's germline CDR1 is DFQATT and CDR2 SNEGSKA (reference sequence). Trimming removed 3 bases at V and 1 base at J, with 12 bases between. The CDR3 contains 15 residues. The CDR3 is CSARWGLGNTGELFF. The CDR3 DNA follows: TGCAGTGCTAGGTGGGGACTGGGGAACACCGGGGAGCTGTTTTTT.

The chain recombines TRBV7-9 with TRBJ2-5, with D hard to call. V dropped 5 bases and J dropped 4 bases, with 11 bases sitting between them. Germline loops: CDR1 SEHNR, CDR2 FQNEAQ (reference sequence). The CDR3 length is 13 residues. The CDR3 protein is CASSRSFGETQYF. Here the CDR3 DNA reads TGTGCCAGCAGCCGCAGTTTTGGAGAGACCCAGTACTTC.

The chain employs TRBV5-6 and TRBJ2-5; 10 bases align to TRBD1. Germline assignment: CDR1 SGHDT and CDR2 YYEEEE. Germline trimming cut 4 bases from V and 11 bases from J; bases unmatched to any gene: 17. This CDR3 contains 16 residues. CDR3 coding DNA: TGTGCCAGCAGCCTAGCCGGGACAGGGGTAGTAGATGAGCAGTACTTC. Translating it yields CASSLAGTGVVDEQYF.

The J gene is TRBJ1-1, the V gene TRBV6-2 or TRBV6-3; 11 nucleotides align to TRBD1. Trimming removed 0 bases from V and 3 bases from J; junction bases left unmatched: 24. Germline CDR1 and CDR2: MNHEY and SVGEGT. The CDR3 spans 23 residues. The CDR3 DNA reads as TGTGCCAGCAGTTACTCCGCCCCGTTGGGACAGGGGGGATATTTTTACGAGGACACTGAAGCTTTCTTT. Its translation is CASSYSAPLGQGGYFYEDTEAFF.

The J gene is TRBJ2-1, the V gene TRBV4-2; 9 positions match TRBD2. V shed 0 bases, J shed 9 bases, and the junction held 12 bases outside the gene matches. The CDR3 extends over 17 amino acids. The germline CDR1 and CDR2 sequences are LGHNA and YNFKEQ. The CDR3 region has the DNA TGTGCCAGCAGCCAAGATCGGGGGACTAGCCCCCTGGGTGAGCAGTTCTTC. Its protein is CASSQDRGTSPLGEQFF.

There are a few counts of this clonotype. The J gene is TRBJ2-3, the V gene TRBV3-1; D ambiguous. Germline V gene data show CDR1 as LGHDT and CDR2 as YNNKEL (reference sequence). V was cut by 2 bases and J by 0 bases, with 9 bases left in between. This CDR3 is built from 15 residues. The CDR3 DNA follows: TGTGCCAGCAGCCAAACTTTGACTAGCACAGATACGCAGTATTTT. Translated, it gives CASSQTLTSTDTQYF.